This TCR beta chain comes out of a study of T-cell reconstitution after alpha-beta-depleted transplantation in children. Unique molecular identifiers were incorporated when the TCRbeta library was constructed. TCRdb passed the PCR reads through MiXCR, listing each CDR3 protein once. This table has about 97,000 distinct CDR3 sequences, 7.5% to 9% appearing once. The clonotype comes from a boy aged 2 to 9 with acute lymphoblastic leukemia, due to receive a stem cell transplant. This sample comprised PBMCs, obtained before TCRalphabeta/CD19-depleted stem cell transplant.

CDR3 DNA sequence: TGCGCCAGCAGCCCGGGGCACACCGGGGAGCTGTTTTTT. Its protein product is CASSPGHTGELFF. J is TRBJ2-2 and V is TRBV5-1; D possibly matches TRBD1 or TRBD2 (5 bases each). Trimming removed 4 bases at V and 3 bases at J, with 7 bases between. The CDR3 has 13 amino acids. CDR1 is SGHRS, CDR2 YFSETQ, per germline.